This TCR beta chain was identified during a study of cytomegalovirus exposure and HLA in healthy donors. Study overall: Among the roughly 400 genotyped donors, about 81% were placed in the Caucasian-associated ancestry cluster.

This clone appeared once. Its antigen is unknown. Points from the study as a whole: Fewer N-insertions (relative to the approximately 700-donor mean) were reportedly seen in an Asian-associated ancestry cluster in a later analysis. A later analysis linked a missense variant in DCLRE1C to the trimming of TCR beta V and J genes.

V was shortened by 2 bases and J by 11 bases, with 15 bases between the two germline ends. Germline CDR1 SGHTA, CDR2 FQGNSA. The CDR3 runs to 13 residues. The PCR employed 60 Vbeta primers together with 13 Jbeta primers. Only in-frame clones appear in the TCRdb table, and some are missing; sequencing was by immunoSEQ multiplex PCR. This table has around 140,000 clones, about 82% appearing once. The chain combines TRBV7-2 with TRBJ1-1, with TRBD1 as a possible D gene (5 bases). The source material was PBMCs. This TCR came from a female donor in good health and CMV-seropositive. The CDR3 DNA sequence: TGTGCCAGCAGCTTACCGGGACTCGAGATCGCTTTCTTT. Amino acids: CASSLPGLEIAFF.